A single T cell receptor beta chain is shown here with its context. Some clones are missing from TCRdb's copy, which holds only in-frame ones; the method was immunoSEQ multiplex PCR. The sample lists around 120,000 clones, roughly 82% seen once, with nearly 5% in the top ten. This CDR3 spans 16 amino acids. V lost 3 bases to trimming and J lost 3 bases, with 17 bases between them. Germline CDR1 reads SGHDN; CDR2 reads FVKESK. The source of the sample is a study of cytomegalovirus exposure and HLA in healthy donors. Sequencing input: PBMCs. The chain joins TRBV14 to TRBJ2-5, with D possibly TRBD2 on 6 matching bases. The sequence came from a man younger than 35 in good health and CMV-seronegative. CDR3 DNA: TGTGCCAGCAGCCATCTGACCGCGGGGAGAGAAGAGACCCAGTACTTC. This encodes CASSHLTAGREETQYF.